Listed below are T cell receptor beta chains from one sample, sequenced in a study of shared clonotypes between healthy human individuals. The method was immunoSEQ multiplex PCR; TCRdb's version includes in-frame clones alone and lacks a portion of them. The sample includes 2 million or so clones, about 95% of them seen just once. Material: naive CD4+ T cells sorted from blood. The receptors stem from a man aged 18 to 35 in good health. CDR3s include the opening cysteine and the closing phenylalanine or tryptophan. A D gene is named only where the DNA matches it firmly. Clone size is given for some rows only: seen once, a few or many times, or a class if the clone is expanded.

TRBV28	-	-	TRBJ2-7	TGTGCCAGCAGTCCCTATAGGGGTTTCTCCTACGAGCAGTACTTC	CASSPYRGFSYEQYF
TRBV27	TRBD1	-	TRBJ1-6	TGTGCCAGCAGTTTAACAGGGGGCGTTTCACCCCTCCACTTT	CASSLTGGVSPLHF
TRBV7-9	TRBD1	-	TRBJ1-6	TGTGCCAGCAGCTTGAAAGGGGGCGATTCACCCCTCCACTTT	CASSLKGGDSPLHF
TRBV7-6	-	-	TRBJ1-1	TGTGCCAGCAGCTTAGGGGGCGGCACTGAAGCTTTCTTT	CASSLGGGTEAFF
TRBV18	TRBD2	-	TRBJ2-1	TGTGCCAGCTCACCATCGAGCGGGAGTCTCTATGAGCAGTTCTTC	CASSPSSGSLYEQFF
TRBV30	TRBD1	-	TRBJ1-2	TGTGCCTGGAGTGATGGACAGGCCAATTTCTATGGCTACACCTTC	CAWSDGQANFYGYTF
TRBV9	TRBD1	once	TRBJ2-7	TGTGCCAGCAGCGTAGGGGGACAGGGGACCTACGAGCAGTACTTC	CASSVGGQGTYEQYF
TRBV27	-	-	TRBJ2-7	TGTGCCAGCAGTTTGCACGGACAGCCAAGCTACGAGCAGTACTTC	CASSLHGQPSYEQYF
TRBV5-1	-	-	TRBJ1-2	TGCGCCAGCAGCTTGGAGGGGGTAGGCTACACCTTC	CASSLEGVGYTF
TRBV2	TRBD2	once	TRBJ2-5	TGTGCCAGCAGTCTAGCGGGAGGGCCGGAGACCCAGTACTTC	CASSLAGGPETQYF
TRBV18	-	-	TRBJ1-4	TGTGCCAGCTCACCACCAGGGAGGGGGAATGAAAAACTGTTTTTT	CASSPPGRGNEKLFF
TRBV25-1	-	-	TRBJ1-2	TGTGCCAGCAGTGAGCCGGATAGGAACTATGGCTACACCTTC	CASSEPDRNYGYTF
TRBV5-4	-	-	TRBJ1-5	TGTGCCAGCAGCCAGGGTACAAGCAATCAGCCCCAGCATTTT	CASSQGTSNQPQHF
TRBV7-5	-	-	TRBJ2-2	TGTGCCAGAAGCCCCGGGGCCCTCGGGGCTAGCAATATCACCGGGGAGCTGTTTTTT	CARSPGALGASNITGELFF
TRBV5-1	TRBD1	-	TRBJ2-3	TGCGCCAGCAGCCTAATTGACAGGGGTTCTACAGATACGCAGTATTTT	CASSLIDRGSTDTQYF
TRBV7-9	TRBD2	-	TRBJ2-5	TGTGCCAGCAGCTTCGGACTAGCGGGGGCAGGAGAGACCCAGTACTTC	CASSFGLAGAGETQYF
TRBV19	TRBD1	-	TRBJ1-2	TGTGCCAGTTTTAAATACGGGACAGTCTATGGCTACACCTTC	CASFKYGTVYGYTF
TRBV9	-	-	TRBJ1-6	TGTGCCAGCAGCGCCGGGGCAATCGGAACGACTGCGTCACCCCTCCACTTT	CASSAGAIGTTASPLHF
TRBV7-9	-	once	TRBJ2-3	TGTGCCAGCAGCTTAGGGGGGCGGGACACAGATACGCAGTATTTT	CASSLGGRDTDTQYF
TRBV7-3	-	-	TRBJ1-3	TGTGCCAGCAGTACCGGCTCGAGCTCTGGAAACACCATATATTTT	CASSTGSSSGNTIYF
TRBV18	-	-	TRBJ2-6	TGTGCCAGCTCGACAGGTATCTCTGGGGCCAACGTCCTGACTTTC	CASSTGISGANVLTF
TRBV2	TRBD1	-	TRBJ2-3	TGTGCCACCTCTCTAGACAGGGCTGCCACAGATACGCAGTATTTT	CATSLDRAATDTQYF
TRBV5-1	-	-	TRBJ1-1	TGCGCCAGCAGCTTTACAGGGTTTGGGAACACTGAAGCTTTCTTT	CASSFTGFGNTEAFF
TRBV2	TRBD2	-	TRBJ2-2	TGTGCCAGCAGTGTGACTAGCGGGGCGGCCGGGGAGCTGTTTTTT	CASSVTSGAAGELFF
TRBV28	-	-	TRBJ1-1	TGTGCCAGCAGTTTATCACTGAACACTGAAGCTTTCTTT	CASSLSLNTEAFF
TRBV4-2	-	-	TRBJ2-5	TGTGCCAGCAGCCACAACAGGGGGGGAGAGACCCAGTACTTC	CASSHNRGGETQYF
TRBV5-1	-	-	TRBJ1-2	TGCGCCAGCGCCAAAGAGGCCCCCCACTATGGCTACACCTTC	CASAKEAPHYGYTF
TRBV6-1	TRBD1	-	TRBJ2-3	TGTGCCAGCAGTGCGACAGGGACCACAGATACGCAGTATTTT	CASSATGTTDTQYF
TRBV7-2	-	-	TRBJ2-3	TGTGCCAGCAGCTTTCAGGTTACGCAGTATTTT	CASSFQVTQYF
TRBV7-9	-	-	TRBJ1-1	TGTGCCAGCAGTCTACCCTGGACGAACACTGAAGCTTTCTTT	CASSLPWTNTEAFF
TRBV5-6	-	-	TRBJ1-3	TGTGCCAGCAGCTTCTATGGAAACACCATATATTTT	CASSFYGNTIYF
TRBV28	TRBD1	-	TRBJ1-2	TGTGCCAGCAGTACAGGGGGCGACTATGGCTACACCTTC	CASSTGGDYGYTF
TRBV7-2	-	-	TRBJ1-1	TGTGCCAGCAGCTTAGGACACCTGAACACTGAAGCTTTCTTT	CASSLGHLNTEAFF
TRBV7-8	-	-	TRBJ2-7	TGTGCCAGCAGCTTTCGGTGGGCCCACGAGCAGTACTTC	CASSFRWAHEQYF
TRBV11-2	TRBD1	-	TRBJ1-6	TGTGCCAGCAGCTTGACAGGGACCTATAATTCACCCCTCCACTTT	CASSLTGTYNSPLHF
TRBV5-1	TRBD1	-	TRBJ1-2	TGCGCCAGCAGCTTACTAGCTCCCGGGACAGGGGCCGCCGGGGACTATGGCTACACCTTC	CASSLLAPGTGAAGDYGYTF
TRBV7-9	-	-	TRBJ2-3	TGTGCCAGCAGCTTAGCTTTCGGAACAGATACGCAGTATTTT	CASSLAFGTDTQYF
TRBV5-6	-	-	TRBJ2-3	TGTGCCAGCAGCTTGTCGCGGGCAGATACGCAGTATTTT	CASSLSRADTQYF
TRBV6-5	TRBD2	-	TRBJ2-7	TGTGCCAGCAGCCACGGACTAGCGGGAGGCTACGAGCAGTACTTC	CASSHGLAGGYEQYF
TRBV18	-	few	TRBJ2-5	TGTGCCAGCTCACCCCGGAGACAAGAGACCCAGTACTTC	CASSPRRQETQYF
TRBV30	TRBD1	once	TRBJ1-1	TGTGCCTGGAGCCGACAGGGAGCTGGCACTGAAGCTTTCTTT	CAWSRQGAGTEAFF
TRBV7-3	TRBD1	-	TRBJ2-1	TGTGCCAGCGGCCGGACAGGGGTGAGCTACAATGAGCAGTTCTTC	CASGRTGVSYNEQFF
TRBV5-4	TRBD2	-	TRBJ2-3	TGTGCCAGCAGCTCGGGACTAGTCACAGATACGCAGTATTTT	CASSSGLVTDTQYF
TRBV4-1	-	-	TRBJ2-4	TGCGCCAGCAGCCAAGATAGTTATTGGCAGCCAAAAAACATTCAGTACTTC	CASSQDSYWQPKNIQYF
TRBV28	-	-	TRBJ2-7	TGTGCCAGCGGAGACCCGGGACCTAACTACGAGCAGTACTTC	CASGDPGPNYEQYF
TRBV18	-	-	TRBJ2-3	TGTGCCAGCTCACCACTCCACACAGATACGCAGTATTTT	CASSPLHTDTQYF
TRBV2	-	-	TRBJ2-7	TGTGCCAGCAGTGAAGCGGGGACTTACCGGAATTTCCCCTACGAGCAGTACTTC	CASSEAGTYRNFPYEQYF
TRBV11-2	TRBD2	many	TRBJ2-5	TGTGCCAGCAGCTTAGATTCGGGGGGACCCCAAGAGACCCAGTACTTC	CASSLDSGGPQETQYF
TRBV6-1	TRBD2	-	TRBJ2-5	TGTGCCAGCAGTGACGGGACTAGCGTCCCAGAGACCCAGTACTTC	CASSDGTSVPETQYF
TRBV15	-	-	TRBJ1-2	TGTGCCACCAGCAGAGGGACAGAGCTCTATGGCTACACCTTC	CATSRGTELYGYTF
TRBV6-6	-	-	TRBJ1-2	TGTGCCTGCGGGGAGGGTCGACTGAACTATGGCTACACCTTC	CACGEGRLNYGYTF